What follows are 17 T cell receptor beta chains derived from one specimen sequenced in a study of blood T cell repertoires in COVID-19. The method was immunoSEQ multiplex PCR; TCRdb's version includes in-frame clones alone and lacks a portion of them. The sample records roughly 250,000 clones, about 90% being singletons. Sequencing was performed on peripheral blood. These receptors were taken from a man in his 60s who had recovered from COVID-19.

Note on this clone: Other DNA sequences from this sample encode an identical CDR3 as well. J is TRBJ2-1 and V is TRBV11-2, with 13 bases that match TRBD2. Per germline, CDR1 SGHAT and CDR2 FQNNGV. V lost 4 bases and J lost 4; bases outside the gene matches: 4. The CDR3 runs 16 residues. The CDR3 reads CASSSRTSGGYNEQFF. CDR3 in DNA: TGTGCCAGCAGCTCCCGGACTAGCGGGGGTTACAATGAGCAGTTCTTC.

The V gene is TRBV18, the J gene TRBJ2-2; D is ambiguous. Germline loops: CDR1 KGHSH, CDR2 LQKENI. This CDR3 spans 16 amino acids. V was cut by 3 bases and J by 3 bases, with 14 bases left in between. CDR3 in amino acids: CASSPSRVVHTGELFF. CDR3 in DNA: TGTGCCAGCTCACCTAGTCGGGTCGTACACACCGGGGAGCTGTTTTTT.

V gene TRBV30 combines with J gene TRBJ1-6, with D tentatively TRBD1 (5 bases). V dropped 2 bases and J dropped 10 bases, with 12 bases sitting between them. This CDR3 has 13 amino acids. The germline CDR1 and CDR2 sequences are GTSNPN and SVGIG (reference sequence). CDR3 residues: CAWSFREKSPLHF. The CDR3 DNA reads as TGTGCCTGGAGTTTCAGGGAAAAATCACCCCTCCACTTT.

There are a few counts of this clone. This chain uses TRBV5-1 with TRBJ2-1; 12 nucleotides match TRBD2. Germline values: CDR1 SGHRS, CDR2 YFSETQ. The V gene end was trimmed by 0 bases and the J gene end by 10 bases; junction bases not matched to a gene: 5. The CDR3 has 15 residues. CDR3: CASSLVSSGGAEQFF. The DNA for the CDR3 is TGCGCCAGCAGCTTGGTCTCTAGCGGGGGGGCGGAGCAGTTCTTC.

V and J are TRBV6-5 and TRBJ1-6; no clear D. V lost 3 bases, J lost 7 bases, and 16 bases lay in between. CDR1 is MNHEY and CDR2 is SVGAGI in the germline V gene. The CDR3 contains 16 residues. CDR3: CASSYSTNTPNSPLHF. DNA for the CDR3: TGTGCCAGCAGTTATTCGACAAACACCCCAAATTCACCCCTCCACTTT.

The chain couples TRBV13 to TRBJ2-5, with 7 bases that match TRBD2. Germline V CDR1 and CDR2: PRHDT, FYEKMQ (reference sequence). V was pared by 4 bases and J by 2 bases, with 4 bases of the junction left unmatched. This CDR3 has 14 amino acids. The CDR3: CASSSYGGQETQYF. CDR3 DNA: TGTGCCAGCAGCTCCTACGGGGGGCAAGAGACCCAGTACTTC.

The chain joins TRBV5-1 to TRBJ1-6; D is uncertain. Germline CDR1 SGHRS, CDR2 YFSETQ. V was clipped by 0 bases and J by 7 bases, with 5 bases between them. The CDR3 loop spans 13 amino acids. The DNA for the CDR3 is TGCGCCAGCAGCTTGGGAGGAAATTCACCCCTCCACTTT. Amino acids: CASSLGGNSPLHF.

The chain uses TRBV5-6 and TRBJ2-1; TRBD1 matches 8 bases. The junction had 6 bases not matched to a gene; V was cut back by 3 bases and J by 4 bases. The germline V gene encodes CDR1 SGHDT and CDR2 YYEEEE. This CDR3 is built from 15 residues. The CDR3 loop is CASSSSRDRYNEQFF. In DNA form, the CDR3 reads TGTGCCAGCAGCTCGTCCCGGGACAGGTACAATGAGCAGTTCTTC.

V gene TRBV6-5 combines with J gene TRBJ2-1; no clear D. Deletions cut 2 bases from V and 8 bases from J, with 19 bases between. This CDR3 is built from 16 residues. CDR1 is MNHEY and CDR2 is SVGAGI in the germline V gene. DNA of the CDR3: TGTGCCAGCAGTTACACGTCGGGTCTAGGTGGCGATGAGCAGTTCTTC. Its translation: CASSYTSGLGGDEQFF.

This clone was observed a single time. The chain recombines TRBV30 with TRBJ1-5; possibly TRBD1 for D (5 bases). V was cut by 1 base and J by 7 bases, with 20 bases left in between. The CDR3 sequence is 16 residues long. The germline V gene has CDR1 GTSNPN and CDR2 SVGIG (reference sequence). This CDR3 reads CAWSASNRGLGQPQHF. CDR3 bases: TGTGCCTGGAGTGCTTCGAACCGGGGGTTAGGACAGCCCCAGCATTTT.

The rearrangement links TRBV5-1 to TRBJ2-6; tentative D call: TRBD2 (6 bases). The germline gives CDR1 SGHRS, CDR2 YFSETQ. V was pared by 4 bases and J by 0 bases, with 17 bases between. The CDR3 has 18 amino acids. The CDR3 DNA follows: TGCGCCAGCAGCAACGGACTAACGCTCCGCTCTGGGGCCAACGTCCTGACTTTC. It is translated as CASSNGLTLRSGANVLTF.

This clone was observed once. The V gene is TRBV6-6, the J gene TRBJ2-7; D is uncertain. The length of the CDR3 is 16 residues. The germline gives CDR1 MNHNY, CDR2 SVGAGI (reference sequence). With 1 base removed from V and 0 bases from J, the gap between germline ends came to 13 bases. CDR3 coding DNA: TGTGCCAGCAGTTACTACGCGACACCCAGCTCCTACGAGCAGTACTTC. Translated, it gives CASSYYATPSSYEQYF.

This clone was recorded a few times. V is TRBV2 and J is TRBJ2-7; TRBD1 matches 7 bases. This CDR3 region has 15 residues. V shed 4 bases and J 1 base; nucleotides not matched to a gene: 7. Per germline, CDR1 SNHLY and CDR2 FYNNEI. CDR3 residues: CASSVVGGSSYEQYF. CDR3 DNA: TGTGCCAGCAGTGTAGTAGGGGGCAGTTCCTACGAGCAGTACTTC.

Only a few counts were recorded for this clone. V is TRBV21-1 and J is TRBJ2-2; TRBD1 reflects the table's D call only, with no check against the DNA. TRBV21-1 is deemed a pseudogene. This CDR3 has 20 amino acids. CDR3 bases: TGTGCCAGCAGCAAAGACGCGCAGTGGGACACTCTAATTGGCACCGGGGAGCTGTTTTTT. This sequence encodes CASSKDAQWDTLIGTGELFF.

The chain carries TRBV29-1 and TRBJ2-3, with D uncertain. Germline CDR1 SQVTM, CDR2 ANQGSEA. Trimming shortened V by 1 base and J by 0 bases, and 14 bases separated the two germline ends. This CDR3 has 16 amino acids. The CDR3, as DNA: TGCAGCGTTGAAGGTAGTCGAGAACCTAGCACAGATACGCAGTATTTT. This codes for CSVEGSREPSTDTQYF.

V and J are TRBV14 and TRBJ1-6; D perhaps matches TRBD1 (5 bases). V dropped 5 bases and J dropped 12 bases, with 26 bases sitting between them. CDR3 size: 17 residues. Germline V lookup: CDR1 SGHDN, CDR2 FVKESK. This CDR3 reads CASSSAVGPLMLIPLHF. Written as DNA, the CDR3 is TGTGCCAGCAGCTCCGCGGTGGGGCCCCTAATGTTGATACCCCTCCACTTT.

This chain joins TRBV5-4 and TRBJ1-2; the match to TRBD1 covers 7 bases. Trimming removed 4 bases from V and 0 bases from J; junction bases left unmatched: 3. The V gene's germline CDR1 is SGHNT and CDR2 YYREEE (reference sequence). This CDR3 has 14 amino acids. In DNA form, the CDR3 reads TGTGCCAGCAGCACGGACAGGACTAACTATGGCTACACCTTC. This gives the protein CASSTDRTNYGYTF.